The 24 T cell receptor beta chains below come from one sample, sequenced in a study of shared clonotypes between healthy human individuals. Repertoires were generated with immunoSEQ multiplex PCR, while TCRdb's copy carries only in-frame clones and drops some. The sample carries about 530,000 clones, over 60% recorded once. Input material: PBMCs. Source of these receptors: a woman aged 40 to 50 in good health. Some clones in this sample may be carry-over from other donors' samples.

The V call is TRBV5-6, the J call TRBJ1-2, with D possibly matching TRBD1 (5 bases). This CDR3 contains 14 residues. Germline V gene lookup returns CDR1 SGHDT and CDR2 YYEEEE. V was pared by 4 bases and J by 7 bases, with 17 bases between. Here the CDR3 reads CASSLVGGAGGYTF. In nucleotides, the CDR3 is TGTGCCAGCAGCCTCGTCGGTGGGGCCGGTGGCTACACCTTC.

This chain links TRBV27 with TRBJ2-2; D remains ambiguous. Germline V lookup: CDR1 MNHEY, CDR2 SMNVEV (reference sequence). This CDR3 has 15 residues. V was clipped by 0 bases and J by 3 bases, with 8 bases between them. The CDR3 here is CASSLSLTYTGELFF. Here the CDR3 DNA reads TGTGCCAGCAGTTTATCTCTTACTTACACCGGGGAGCTGTTTTTT.

This clone was seen more than once but under ten times. V usage is TRBV10-1 and J usage is TRBJ2-7; possible D gene TRBD1, 5 bases. Looked up from germline, CDR1 is WNHNN and CDR2 is SYGVQD (reference sequence). The CDR3 extends over 14 amino acids. Trimming took 2 bases from V and 6 from J, leaving 14 bases between them. CDR3 in DNA: TGCGCCAGCAGTGAGATTAGGGGCCGTTCCGAGCAGTACTTC. Protein product: CASSEIRGRSEQYF.

The J gene is TRBJ2-7, the V gene TRBV4-1; the D gene is possibly TRBD2 (6 bases). The CDR3 length is 17 residues. V shed 0 bases and J shed 1 base, with 16 bases lying between them. Germline values: CDR1 MGHRA, CDR2 YSYEKL. CDR3 protein: CASSQDLAGIGSYEQYF. The CDR3 bases are TGCGCCAGCAGCCAAGATCTTGCGGGAATTGGGTCCTACGAGCAGTACTTC.

The V gene is TRBV28, the J gene TRBJ2-2; D is ambiguous. V lost 3 bases to trimming and J lost 1 base, with 24 bases between them. The V gene's germline CDR1 is MDHEN and CDR2 SYDVKM. This CDR3 contains 20 residues. CDR3 sequence reads: CASSFIWPQARVMNTGELFF. The CDR3 DNA reads TGTGCCAGCAGTTTCATTTGGCCCCAAGCCCGGGTCATGAACACCGGGGAGCTGTTTTTT.

In the case of this clone: Other nucleotide sequences from this sample produce the same CDR3. This sequence joins TRBV7-3 and TRBJ2-3; a possible D gene is TRBD1 (6 bases). The CDR3 length is 15 residues. Germline V gives CDR1 SGHTA, CDR2 FQGTGA. V gave up 3 bases and J gave up 2 bases, with 12 bases separating them. In nucleotides, the CDR3 is TGTGCCAGCAGCTTCTCCGGGACAAACACAGATACGCAGTATTTT. Translating it yields CASSFSGTNTDTQYF. Drawing the rest from reference TRBV7-3 and TRBJ2-3, the complete variable domain is GAGVSQTPSNKVTEKGKYVELRCDPISGHTALYWYRQSLGQGPEFLIYFQGTGAADDSGLPNDRFFAVRPEGSVSTLKIQRTERGDSAVYLCASSFSGTNTDTQYFGPGTRLTVL.

V is TRBV7-2 and J is TRBJ1-5; no firm D call. The CDR3 contains 15 residues. Trimming cost V 4 bases and J 0 bases, with 10 bases left between them. Germline V gene data show CDR1 as SGHTA and CDR2 as FQGNSA. The CDR3 DNA reads as TGTGCCAGCAGCTCCAAGGCCTTTAGCAATCAGCCCCAGCATTTT. This codes for CASSSKAFSNQPQHF.

This clone has at least ten counts. The V and J genes are TRBV2 and TRBJ2-2; 8 bases are shared with TRBD1. With 9 bases clipped from V and 7 bases from J, the junction kept 19 bases outside the gene matches. The CDR3 length is 17 residues. The germline CDR1 and CDR2 sequences are SNHLY and FYNNEI. The CDR3 DNA reads as TGTGCCAGTACTTCCGGGACAGGTGTCCTTAGTGGCGGGGAGCTGTTTTTT. Protein sequence: CASTSGTGVLSGGELFF. Looking up the rest from reference TRBV2 and TRBJ2-2 gives the full variable domain: EPEVTQTPSHQVTQMGQEVILRCVPISNHLYFYWYRQILGQKVEFLVSFYNNEISEKSEIFDDQFSVERPDGSNFTLKIRSTKLEDSAMYFCASTSGTGVLSGGELFFGEGSRLTVL.

The chain employs TRBV13 and TRBJ2-2, with 14 bases lining up with TRBD2. This CDR3 has 17 amino acids. The junction had 6 bases not matched to a gene; V was cut back by 4 bases and J by 5 bases. Germline V gene lookup returns CDR1 PRHDT and CDR2 FYEKMQ (reference sequence). The CDR3 spells CASSSGTSGSGTGELFF. CDR3 bases: TGTGCCAGCAGCTCCGGGACTAGCGGGAGTGGAACCGGGGAGCTGTTTTTT.

The chain uses TRBV14 and TRBJ2-7; 7 bases agree with TRBD2. The CDR3 has 16 residues. Germline V gene data show CDR1 as SGHDN and CDR2 as FVKESK. V was clipped by 3 bases and J by 2 bases; unmatched bases: 10. CDR3 nucleotides: TGTGCCAGCAGCCAGATGGGGGGGAATCGGGCCTACGAGCAGTACTTC. Protein product: CASSQMGGNRAYEQYF. Supplemented by reference TRBV14 and TRBJ2-7, the full variable domain reads EAGVTQFPSHSVIEKGQTVTLRCDPISGHDNLYWYRRVMGKEIKFLLHFVKESKQDESGMPNNRFLAERTGGTYSTLKVQPAELEDSGVYFCASSQMGGNRAYEQYFGPGTRLTVT.

The chain couples TRBV9 to TRBJ2-7, with 12 bases fitting TRBD2. V lost 3 bases and J lost 4; bases outside the gene matches: 14. Germline-derived CDR1 and CDR2 are SGDLS and YYNGEE. The CDR3 contains 18 residues. CDR3 sequence (DNA): TGTGCCAGCAGCGAGGGGACTAGCGGGCCTACTGCAAATTACGAGCAGTACTTC. Translating gives CASSEGTSGPTANYEQYF.

Points on this clone: Being one base from a much bigger clone, this may be a read error. Written as DNA, the CDR3 is TGTGCCACCAACAGTAGGACAGGGACTGGCTACACCTTC. It codes for CATNSRTGTGYTF. The chain is built from TRBV15 and TRBJ1-2, with TRBD1 matching over 8 bases. CDR1 and CDR2 (germline): LNHNV, YYDKDF (reference sequence). V trimming: 7 bases; J trimming: 7 bases; junction bases outside the gene matches: 8. The CDR3 consists of 13 residues.

The CDR3 nucleotides are TGTGCCTGTGGGACTAGCGGGAAAAGTGAGCAGTTCTTC. Translating it yields CACGTSGKSEQFF. The genes are TRBV30 and TRBJ2-1; TRBD2 agrees at 13 bases. Losses at the gene ends were 6 bases for V and 9 bases for J; bases not matched to a gene: 5. The CDR3 sequence is 13 residues long. Germline CDR1 is GTSNPN and CDR2 is SVGIG (reference sequence).

This clone has a handful of counts. The chain is built from TRBV9 and TRBJ2-3, with D tentatively TRBD1 (5 bases). There are 14 residues in the CDR3. Germline V gene lookup returns CDR1 SGDLS and CDR2 YYNGEE. Trimming pared 2 bases from V and 4 bases from J, leaving 11 bases between. DNA of the CDR3: TGTGCCAGCAGCGTCCAATGGGGCTCAGATACGCAGTATTTT. As protein: CASSVQWGSDTQYF.

J is TRBJ2-1 and V is TRBV6-5, with a tentative D call TRBD1 (6 bases). Germline V gene sequence: CDR1 MNHEY, CDR2 SVGAGI. This CDR3 spans 13 amino acids. Trimming took 4 bases from V and 5 from J, leaving 9 bases between them. The CDR3 region is CASSWGPHNEQFF. The CDR3 DNA is TGTGCCAGCAGTTGGGGGCCCCACAATGAGCAGTTCTTC.

The CDR3 coding sequence is TGCGCCAGCAGGTCGACAGGGGGCAATCAGCCCCAGCATTTT. It codes for CASRSTGGNQPQHF. The chain uses TRBV10-2 and TRBJ1-5; 8 bases are a match to TRBD1. This CDR3 region has 14 residues. Germline CDR1 WSHSY, CDR2 SAAADI. With V trimmed by 6 bases and J by 2 bases, 3 bases remained unmatched.

This clone was detected only once. J is TRBJ1-4 and V is TRBV30; no reliable D call. The CDR3 loop spans 13 amino acids. Trimming shortened V by 2 bases and J by 4 bases, and 8 bases separated the two germline ends. From germline, CDR1 is GTSNPN and CDR2 SVGIG (reference sequence). CDR3 nucleotides: TGTGCCTGGAGTATACAGCTTAATGAAAAACTGTTTTTT. Translation gives CAWSIQLNEKLFF.

The chain links TRBV7-2 to TRBJ2-7; TRBD1 agrees at 7 bases. Germline CDR1 and CDR2: SGHTA and FQGNSA. The CDR3 sequence is 14 residues long. The V and J ends lost 8 bases and 3 bases, in that order; junction bases with no gene match: 10. The CDR3 sequence: CASGKGQLYYEQYF. In DNA form, the CDR3 reads TGTGCCAGCGGGAAGGGACAGTTATACTACGAGCAGTACTTC.

J is TRBJ2-3 and V is TRBV30; D is uncertain. Germline CDR1 is GTSNPN and CDR2 is SVGIG (reference sequence). This CDR3 has 13 residues. V was cut by 3 bases and J by 3 bases, with 10 bases left in between. The CDR3: CAWRDYGTDTQYF. DNA of the CDR3: TGTGCCTGGAGAGATTATGGGACAGATACGCAGTATTTT.

This clone was found a few times. V gene TRBV2 combines with J gene TRBJ2-5; D uncertain. The germline V and J ends were trimmed by 3 bases and 0 bases, with 11 bases remaining between them. The germline gives CDR1 SNHLY, CDR2 FYNNEI. The CDR3 runs 15 residues. The CDR3 is CASSEPGVYQETQYF. CDR3 nucleotides: TGTGCCAGCAGTGAGCCCGGTGTGTACCAAGAGACCCAGTACTTC.

A few counts support this clone. The V gene is TRBV7-6, the J gene TRBJ2-5; 9 positions agree with TRBD2. The CDR3 spans 15 residues. J was trimmed by 5 bases and V by 4 bases; bases with no gene match: 8. Germline CDR1 reads SGHVS; CDR2 reads FNYEAQ. The CDR3 nucleotides are TGTGCCAGCAGCTCGACTAGCGGAGGGGCGGAGACCCAGTACTTC. Protein: CASSSTSGGAETQYF.

J is TRBJ2-3 and V is TRBV7-3, with 11 bases matching TRBD2. Germline CDR1 reads SGHTA; CDR2 reads FQGTGA. V gave up 4 bases and J gave up 5 bases; unmatched junction bases: 5. The CDR3 runs 15 residues. CDR3: CASSSLAGGQDTQYF. The CDR3 region has the DNA TGTGCCAGCAGCTCCCTAGCGGGAGGTCAAGATACGCAGTATTTT.

The V call is TRBV28, the J call TRBJ1-2; D uncertain. V lost 4 bases and J 4 bases, leaving 7 bases between the germline ends. The CDR3 sequence is 12 residues long. The V gene's germline CDR1 is MDHEN and CDR2 SYDVKM. CDR3 nucleotides: TGTGCCAGCAGTTATGAAGTCTATGGCTACACCTTC. It is translated as CASSYEVYGYTF.

This clone has ten or more counts. The V call is TRBV13, the J call TRBJ2-2, with unresolved D. This CDR3 is built from 13 residues. Germline assignment: CDR1 PRHDT and CDR2 FYEKMQ (reference sequence). Between the trimmed V and J ends, which lost 5 bases and 4 bases, there was a span of 8 bases. The CDR3 DNA reads as TGTGCCAGCAGCCCTCTGCTCACCGGGGAGCTGTTTTTT. It encodes CASSPLLTGELFF.